The clone carrying this T cell receptor (beta chain) was seen more than once but under ten times. These data belong to a study of blood T cells in healthy people across ages. Using a J-beta primer mix together with a sample-barcoded 5' primer, a second PCR was run for roughly 6 to 12 cycles. TCRdb re-derived calls from the 5' RACE reads in MiXCR, one entry per CDR3 protein. The top ten clones hold less than 15% of a sample with around 990,000 distinct CDR3 sequences, about two fifths of them seen once. PBMCs were isolated at a quantity of at least 6 million per sample. Per the germline V gene, CDR1 is DFQATT and CDR2 is SNEGSKA (reference sequence). V lost 6 bases to trimming and J lost 8 bases, with 20 bases between them. The CDR3 totals 14 residues.

V gene TRBV20-1 combines with J gene TRBJ2-1, with a weak D call TRBD2 (6 bases). Specimen: blood. The clonotype comes from a man younger than 35 in good health. CDR3 in DNA: TGCAGTGCAAGGGGTATTGCGGGGAGCGATGAGCAGTTCTTC. This translates into CSARGIAGSDEQFF.